This passage covers 25 T cell receptor beta chains from one sample sequenced in a study of blood T cell repertoires in COVID-19. Some clones are missing from TCRdb's copy, which holds only in-frame ones; the method was immunoSEQ multiplex PCR. The table records some 390,000 clones, about 89% of them present only once. Sequenced: peripheral blood. The receptor source for this set is a woman aged 40 to 50 with COVID-19, enrolled during active disease.

The V call is TRBV13, the J call TRBJ2-3; 8 bases line up with TRBD2. Looked up from germline, CDR1 is PRHDT and CDR2 is FYEKMQ (reference sequence). The CDR3 is 16 amino acids. The J segment lost 5 bases and the V segment lost 5 bases, leaving 12 bases of the junction unmatched. The CDR3 protein is CASSIAGAGGRDTQYF. The DNA for the CDR3 is TGTGCCAGCAGCATCGCAGGCGCGGGAGGACGAGATACGCAGTATTTT.

The J gene is TRBJ1-2, the V gene TRBV30; TRBD1 is a possible D gene (6 bases). CDR3 length: 17 residues. Germline lookup yields CDR1 GTSNPN and CDR2 SVGIG (reference sequence). Trimming took off 2 bases at V and 4 bases at J, with 23 bases between the two ends. CDR3 bases: TGTGCCTGGAGTTGGCCCCGGGTAGGCAGGGGAGTCTATGGCTACACCTTC. This translates into CAWSWPRVGRGVYGYTF.

This chain joins TRBV4-2 and TRBJ2-1, with TRBD1 matching over 7 bases. This CDR3 is 16 amino acids long. V was pared by 0 bases and J by 5 bases, with 7 bases of the junction left unmatched. Germline CDR1 is LGHNA and CDR2 is YNFKEQ. DNA of the CDR3: TGTGCCAGCAGCCAAGATTCTGAGGGGGCAGACAATGAGCAGTTCTTC. It specifies CASSQDSEGADNEQFF.

This chain uses TRBV10-3 with TRBJ2-2; 7 bases fit TRBD1. With V trimmed by 4 bases and J by 6 bases, 2 bases remained unmatched. Germline V gene sequence: CDR1 ENHRY, CDR2 SYGVKD. The CDR3 length is 13 residues. The CDR3 here is CAISVDRAGELFF. DNA for the CDR3: TGTGCCATCAGTGTCGACAGGGCCGGGGAGCTGTTTTTT.

The V gene is TRBV2, the J gene TRBJ2-7, with 8 bases aligning to TRBD2. CDR1 is SNHLY and CDR2 is FYNNEI in the germline V gene. Germline trimming cut 7 bases from V and 5 bases from J; bases unmatched to any gene: 4. The CDR3 runs to 12 residues. The CDR3 is CASTSGGDEQYF. The CDR3 region has the DNA TGTGCCAGCACGAGCGGGGGAGACGAGCAGTACTTC.

This chain links TRBV13 with TRBJ2-5; 9 positions match TRBD2. CDR1 PRHDT and CDR2 FYEKMQ come from the germline V gene (reference sequence). This CDR3 contains 14 residues. Germline trimming cut 3 bases from V and 4 bases from J; bases unmatched to any gene: 3. The CDR3 sequence is CASSFSGSSETQYF. The CDR3 nucleotides are TGTGCCAGCAGCTTTAGCGGGAGCTCAGAGACCCAGTACTTC.

The count of this clone is one. This rearrangement joins TRBV27 to TRBJ2-7, with D possibly matching TRBD2 (5 bases). V dropped 6 bases and J dropped 4 bases, with 16 bases sitting between them. Looked up from germline, CDR1 is MNHEY and CDR2 is SMNVEV (reference sequence). The CDR3 length is 14 residues. Here the CDR3 DNA reads TGTGCCAGCAGCTTACTAGGAGCCACTTACGAGCAGTACTTC. This codes for CASSLLGATYEQYF.

The chain is built from TRBV28 and TRBJ1-6; possible D gene TRBD1, 6 bases. Germline assignment: CDR1 MDHEN and CDR2 SYDVKM. This CDR3 is built from 19 residues. The V and J ends lost 7 bases and 1 base respectively, with 23 bases between them. The CDR3 DNA sequence: TGTGCCAGCACAGCCCTACGGCGGGGGCTAGCATCCTATAATTCACCCCTCCACTTT. Its protein is CASTALRRGLASYNSPLHF. The full variable domain, rest sourced from reference TRBV28 and TRBJ1-6, is DVKVTQSSRYLVKRTGEKVFLECVQDMDHENMFWYRQDPGLGLRLIYFSYDVKMKEKGDIPEGYSVSREKKERFSLILESASTNQTSMYLCASTALRRGLASYNSPLHFGNGTRLTVT.

The chain is built from TRBV5-1 and TRBJ2-2, with D perhaps matching TRBD1 (6 bases). The CDR3 runs to 15 residues. Trimming removed 3 bases from V and 0 bases from J, with 9 bases in between. CDR1 and CDR2 from the germline V gene are SGHRS and YFSETQ. This CDR3 is CASSSGQTNTGELFF. In nucleotides, the CDR3 is TGCGCCAGCAGCTCCGGACAGACGAACACCGGGGAGCTGTTTTTT.

J is TRBJ1-5 and V is TRBV27, with D possibly being TRBD1 (6 bases). Germline loops: CDR1 MNHEY, CDR2 SMNVEV (reference sequence). Trimming removed 5 bases from V and 5 bases from J, with 13 bases in between. The CDR3 has 14 amino acids. CDR3 in DNA: TGTGCCAGCAGTCGGCAGGGGCCCCATCAGCCCCAGCATTTT. Translated, it gives CASSRQGPHQPQHF.

This chain links TRBV5-5 with TRBJ1-5; TRBD1 agrees at 7 bases. Germline values: CDR1 SGHKS, CDR2 YYEKEE (reference sequence). Trimming removed 5 bases from V and 3 bases from J; junction bases left unmatched: 5. This CDR3 is built from 14 residues. DNA of the CDR3: TGTGCCAGCAGTTTCGACAGGGACAATCAGCCCCAGCATTTT. Translating gives CASSFDRDNQPQHF. Filled out from reference TRBV5-5 and TRBJ1-5, the complete variable domain reads DAGVTQSPTHLIKTRGQQVTLRCSPISGHKSVSWYQQVLGQGPQFIFQYYEKEERGRGNFPDRFSARQFPNYSSELNVNALLLGDSALYLCASSFDRDNQPQHFGDGTRLSIL.

A single count supports this clone. The genes are TRBV6-6 and TRBJ2-7, with D possibly being TRBD1 (6 bases). Trimming removed 6 bases from V and 6 bases from J, with 24 bases in between. Germline assignment: CDR1 MNHNY and CDR2 SVGAGI (reference sequence). The CDR3 loop spans 16 amino acids. CDR3 sequence reads: CASRPPGTPSRAEQYF. The CDR3 nucleotides read TGTGCCAGCAGACCCCCCGGGACACCCAGTCGGGCCGAGCAGTACTTC.

The chain is built from TRBV9 and TRBJ1-5, with unresolved D. This CDR3 has 14 amino acids. The germline V and J ends were trimmed by 2 bases and 6 bases, with 12 bases remaining between them. The germline V gene has CDR1 SGDLS and CDR2 YYNGEE. The CDR3 reads CASSVDGRGQPQHF. In nucleotides, the CDR3 is TGTGCCAGCAGCGTCGATGGTCGAGGTCAGCCCCAGCATTTT. Full variable domain (outside the CDR3, taken from reference TRBV9 and TRBJ1-5): DSGVTQTPKHLITATGQRVTLRCSPRSGDLSVYWYQQSLDQGLQFLIQYYNGEERAKGNILERFSAQQFPDLHSELNLSSLELGDSALYFCASSVDGRGQPQHFGDGTRLSIL.

This chain joins TRBV24-1 and TRBJ2-1; maybe TRBD2 (6 bases). Germline-derived CDR1 and CDR2 are KGHDR and SFDVKD. CDR3 size: 13 residues. The V end lost 9 bases, the J end lost 1 base, and 9 bases lay between the germline ends. In nucleotides, the CDR3 is TGTGCCACCCAGGGACTTTCCTACAATGAGCAGTTCTTC. Encoded protein: CATQGLSYNEQFF.

This clone was observed a single time. The genes are TRBV6-4 and TRBJ1-1, with 7 bases that match TRBD1. The CDR3 consists of 14 residues. Germline values: CDR1 MRHNA, CDR2 SNTAGT. The V gene end was trimmed by 10 bases and the J gene end by 4 bases; junction bases not matched to a gene: 12. As DNA, the CDR3 is TGTGCCAACGCTACACAGGGGCTGAGCACTGAAGCTTTCTTT. Amino acid sequence: CANATQGLSTEAFF.

Written as DNA, the CDR3 is TGTGCCACCAGTGACTCCGACGGGAGGGTAGGGTATGGCTACACCTTC. Translation: CATSDSDGRVGYGYTF. The rearrangement uses TRBV24-1 and TRBJ1-2; D is unresolved. Trimming took off 4 bases at V and 5 bases at J, with 19 bases between the two ends. This CDR3 is 16 amino acids long. The germline V gene encodes CDR1 KGHDR and CDR2 SFDVKD.

This chain uses TRBV6-6 with TRBJ2-3; 9 positions match TRBD1. The V gene's germline CDR1 is MNHNY and CDR2 SVGAGI (reference sequence). After removal of 4 bases from V and 4 bases from J, the junction contained 9 bases not matched to a gene. The CDR3 has 16 residues. The CDR3 coding sequence is TGTGCCAGCAGTTTTGGGACAGGGACGACGGCAGATACGCAGTATTTT. It encodes CASSFGTGTTADTQYF.

J is TRBJ2-5 and V is TRBV29-1; TRBD1 might be the D (6 bases). Trimming removed 0 bases at V and 4 bases at J, with 9 bases between. The germline CDR1 and CDR2 sequences are SQVTM and ANQGSEA. The CDR3 runs 13 residues. The CDR3 nucleotides are TGCAGCGTTGAAGATGTCAGGGGAGAGACCCAGTACTTC. Protein product: CSVEDVRGETQYF. Full variable domain (remainder filled in from reference TRBV29-1 and TRBJ2-5): SAVISQKPSRDICQRGTSLTIQCQVDSQVTMMFWYRQQPGQSLTLIATANQGSEATYESGFVIDKFPISRPNLTFSTLTVSNMSPEDSSIYLCSVEDVRGETQYFGPGTRLLVL.

The V call is TRBV18, the J call TRBJ1-6, with a possible D match to TRBD1 (5 bases). CDR3 size: 16 residues. Germline V gene lookup returns CDR1 KGHSH and CDR2 LQKENI. Trimming shortened V by 5 bases and J by 0 bases, and 11 bases separated the two germline ends. The CDR3 nucleotides are TGTGCCAGCTCAGCAGACAGCCTCTCCTATAATTCACCCCTCCACTTT. Translating it yields CASSADSLSYNSPLHF.

The rearrangement joins TRBV28 to TRBJ2-5; tentatively, D is TRBD1 (6 bases). The CDR3 is made up of 15 amino acids. The germline V gene encodes CDR1 MDHEN and CDR2 SYDVKM. Trimming stripped 7 bases from V and 7 bases from J, with 22 bases between. The DNA for the CDR3 is TGTGCCAGCATCGCAGACAACCGGGACAAAGGGACCCAGTACTTC. Amino acid sequence: CASIADNRDKGTQYF.

The V gene is TRBV5-4, the J gene TRBJ1-1; TRBD1 aligns across 10 bases. CDR1 SGHNT and CDR2 YYREEE come from the germline V gene (reference sequence). This CDR3 has 15 amino acids. The junction had 6 bases not matched to a gene; V was cut back by 1 base and J by 6 bases. Written as DNA, the CDR3 is TGTGCCAGCAGCTTGCGGACAGGGGGATTCGCTGAAGCTTTCTTT. This translates into CASSLRTGGFAEAFF. The whole variable domain, filled in from reference TRBV5-4 and TRBJ1-1, reads ETGVTQSPTHLIKTRGQQVTLRCSSQSGHNTVSWYQQALGQGPQFIFQYYREEENGRGNFPPRFSGLQFPNYSSELNVNALELDDSALYLCASSLRTGGFAEAFFGQGTRLTVV.

The chain links TRBV28 to TRBJ1-4; 9 bases are a match to TRBD1. CDR1 and CDR2 from the germline V gene are MDHEN and SYDVKM. Germline trimming cut 5 bases from V and 7 bases from J; bases unmatched to any gene: 8. The CDR3 covers 15 residues. This chain's CDR3 is CASSGGQGSGEKLFF. The CDR3 DNA reads TGTGCCAGCAGTGGGGGACAGGGCTCGGGTGAAAAACTGTTTTTT. Full variable domain (remainder filled in from reference TRBV28 and TRBJ1-4): DVKVTQSSRYLVKRTGEKVFLECVQDMDHENMFWYRQDPGLGLRLIYFSYDVKMKEKGDIPEGYSVSREKKERFSLILESASTNQTSMYLCASSGGQGSGEKLFFGSGTQLSVL.

This chain uses TRBV28 with TRBJ1-1; 7 positions agree with TRBD1. The germline V gene has CDR1 MDHEN and CDR2 SYDVKM. This CDR3 has 14 residues. V trimming: 11 bases; J trimming: 5 bases; junction bases outside the gene matches: 14. The CDR3 DNA reads TGTGCCGGGGCGGGGGGGACAGACCGGACTGAAGCTTTCTTT. Its protein is CAGAGGTDRTEAFF.

J is TRBJ2-2 and V is TRBV28, with 9 nucleotides matching TRBD1. Unmatched junction bases numbered 6, after V lost 5 bases and J lost 5 bases. This CDR3 is built from 15 residues. Germline assignment: CDR1 MDHEN and CDR2 SYDVKM. Written as DNA, the CDR3 is TGTGCCAGCAGTCAAGACAGGGGGGATACCGGGGAGCTGTTTTTT. Its translation is CASSQDRGDTGELFF. Together with reference TRBV28 and TRBJ2-2, the CDR3 gives the full variable domain: DVKVTQSSRYLVKRTGEKVFLECVQDMDHENMFWYRQDPGLGLRLIYFSYDVKMKEKGDIPEGYSVSREKKERFSLILESASTNQTSMYLCASSQDRGDTGELFFGEGSRLTVL.

This sequence joins TRBV2 and TRBJ1-5; 9 positions agree with TRBD1. Germline V gene lookup returns CDR1 SNHLY and CDR2 FYNNEI. The CDR3 has 16 residues. The V and J ends lost 7 bases and 0 bases, in that order; junction bases with no gene match: 7. The CDR3 here is CASTPRTGDSNQPQHF. For the CDR3, the DNA is TGTGCCAGCACCCCGCGGACAGGGGATAGCAATCAGCCCCAGCATTTT.